Below are 24 T cell receptor beta chains sequenced from a single sample in a study of cytomegalovirus exposure and HLA in healthy donors. 60 Vbeta and 13 Jbeta primers were used in PCR. The table came from immunoSEQ multiplex PCR; TCRdb's copy has only in-frame clones and leaves some out. The listing records approximately 70,000 clones. The sequenced sample consisted of PBMCs. The receptor set was obtained from a female donor in good health and CMV-seropositive.

The V gene is TRBV27, the J gene TRBJ1-5; 9 nucleotides agree with TRBD1. V lost 5 bases, J lost 1 base, and 15 bases stayed unmatched. This CDR3 is built from 19 residues. Germline CDR1 is MNHEY and CDR2 is SMNVEV (reference sequence). The CDR3 region is CASSPVLGTGSRSNQPQHF. In DNA form, the CDR3 reads TGTGCCAGCAGTCCAGTCCTCGGGACAGGGAGTAGGAGCAATCAGCCCCAGCATTTT.

The V and J genes are TRBV5-1 and TRBJ1-1, with 7 bases fitting TRBD1. Germline CDR1 reads SGHRS; CDR2 reads YFSETQ. With V trimmed by 3 bases and J by 1 base, 3 bases remained unmatched. The CDR3 extends over 14 amino acids. The CDR3 region is CASSWRTGNTEAFF. In DNA, the CDR3 is TGCGCCAGCAGCTGGCGGACAGGGAACACTGAAGCTTTCTTT.

The V call is TRBV6-5, the J call TRBJ2-7, with D possibly TRBD2 on 5 matching bases. This CDR3 contains 16 residues. Germline V gene sequence: CDR1 MNHEY, CDR2 SVGAGI. V lost 2 bases and J 4 bases, leaving 18 bases between the germline ends. The CDR3 here is CASSYGRGGGDYEQYF. The CDR3 DNA is TGTGCCAGCAGTTACGGGCGAGGCGGAGGAGATTACGAGCAGTACTTC.

The J gene is TRBJ2-7, the V gene TRBV7-2; 7 positions agree with TRBD1. CDR3 length: 14 residues. V lost 6 bases and J lost 6; bases outside the gene matches: 11. Germline CDR1 reads SGHTA; CDR2 reads FQGNSA. For the CDR3, the DNA is TGTGCCAGCAGAGTTCGACAGGGAAGGGGCGAGCAGTACTTC. This gives the protein CASRVRQGRGEQYF.

The rearrangement uses TRBV6-6 and TRBJ2-1; D possibly corresponds to TRBD1 (6 bases). The ends were cut back, 6 bases at V and 8 bases at J, with 17 bases in the middle. Per germline, CDR1 MNHNY and CDR2 SVGAGI (reference sequence). The CDR3 sequence is 14 residues long. CDR3 DNA sequence: TGTGCCAGCAGCCCCGGGACACGCGGCTATGAGCAGTTCTTC. Its protein is CASSPGTRGYEQFF.

This rearrangement joins TRBV5-1 to TRBJ2-3; TRBD1 matches 7 bases. The CDR3 runs 16 residues. Germline CDR1 SGHRS, CDR2 YFSETQ. V was pared by 4 bases and J by 6 bases, with 14 bases of the junction left unmatched. CDR3: CASSPAPGGKGDTQYF. The CDR3, as DNA: TGCGCCAGCAGCCCGGCACCAGGGGGTAAAGGCGATACGCAGTATTTT.

The V call is TRBV5-1, the J call TRBJ2-2, with 8 nucleotides matching TRBD1. J lost 5 bases, V lost 1 base, and 7 bases had no gene match. The length of the CDR3 is 16 residues. Germline assignment: CDR1 SGHRS and CDR2 YFSETQ. The CDR3 nucleotides are TGCGCCAGCAGCTTGCTTGGGACAGGAGGGACCGGGGAGCTGTTTTTT. Amino acids: CASSLLGTGGTGELFF. Complete variable domain (other parts from reference TRBV5-1 and TRBJ2-2): KAGVTQTPRYLIKTRGQQVTLSCSPISGHRSVSWYQQTPGQGLQFLFEYFSETQRNKGNFPGRFSGRQFSNSRSEMNVSTLELGDSALYLCASSLLGTGGTGELFFGEGSRLTVL.

The V call is TRBV7-2, the J call TRBJ2-5; the match to TRBD2 covers 13 bases. This CDR3 region has 18 residues. CDR1 and CDR2 from the germline V gene are SGHTA and FQGNSA. V was clipped by 7 bases and J by 5 bases; unmatched bases: 16. CDR3 loop: CASTRYPSGLAGVETQYF. The CDR3 region has the DNA TGTGCCAGCACCCGGTACCCATCTGGACTAGCGGGAGTCGAGACCCAGTACTTC.

A note on this clone: Other DNA variants within this sample encode the same CDR3. The chain carries TRBV9 and TRBJ1-5; a possible D gene is TRBD1 (6 bases). Trimming took off 0 bases at V and 2 bases at J, with 6 bases between the two ends. Germline lookup yields CDR1 SGDLS and CDR2 YYNGEE. CDR3 length: 14 residues. This CDR3 is CASSVEGGNQPQHF. DNA of the CDR3: TGTGCCAGCAGCGTAGAGGGGGGCAATCAGCCCCAGCATTTT.

CDR3 coding DNA: TGTGCCGGCGGGCGGGGCTCTGGGGCCAACGTCCTGACTTTC. Its protein is CAGGRGSGANVLTF. This rearrangement joins TRBV7-9 to TRBJ2-6; possibly TRBD2 for D (6 bases). The CDR3 totals 14 residues. V lost 11 bases and J lost 0, with 11 bases in between. Germline values: CDR1 SEHNR, CDR2 FQNEAQ (reference sequence).

J is TRBJ2-2 and V is TRBV11-2; 10 bases are a match to TRBD2. The V segment lost 6 bases and the J segment 4 bases; nucleotides outside the gene matches: 5. This CDR3 is built from 15 residues. Germline loops: CDR1 SGHAT, CDR2 FQNNGV. This chain's CDR3 is CASRLAGVSTGELFF. As DNA, the CDR3 is TGTGCCAGCAGGCTAGCGGGGGTGAGCACCGGGGAGCTGTTTTTT.

V is TRBV7-9 and J is TRBJ2-5, with 7 positions matching TRBD2. The CDR3 spans 14 residues. Per germline, CDR1 SEHNR and CDR2 FQNEAQ (reference sequence). Trimming cost V 3 bases and J 3 bases; bases outside gene matches: 4. CDR3 region: CASSFRLAKETQYF. DNA of the CDR3: TGTGCCAGCAGCTTCAGACTAGCAAAAGAGACCCAGTACTTC. Variable domain in full (rest from reference TRBV7-9 and TRBJ2-5): DTGVSQNPRHKITKRGQNVTFRCDPISEHNRLYWYRQTLGQGPEFLTYFQNEAQLEKSRLLSDRFSAERPKGSFSTLEIQRTEQGDSAMYLCASSFRLAKETQYFGPGTRLLVL.

The chain employs TRBV4-1 and TRBJ2-2; the match to TRBD2 covers 10 bases. The J segment lost 5 bases and the V segment lost 0 bases, leaving 6 bases of the junction unmatched. From germline, CDR1 is MGHRA and CDR2 YSYEKL. This CDR3 is built from 17 residues. DNA for the CDR3: TGCGCCAGCAGCCAAGATCCTAGCGGGAGCAGGACCGGGGAGCTGTTTTTT. Protein: CASSQDPSGSRTGELFF.

The rearrangement joins TRBV4-2 to TRBJ2-1, with 11 bases identical to TRBD2. The V gene end was trimmed by 0 bases and the J gene end by 6 bases; junction bases not matched to a gene: 13. Germline CDR1 reads LGHNA; CDR2 reads YNFKEQ. The CDR3 is 19 amino acids. The CDR3 coding sequence is TGTGCCAGCAGCCAAGAGTATAGCGGGAGGGCCACGGGAAGCAATGAGCAGTTCTTC. Translating gives CASSQEYSGRATGSNEQFF.

The chain recombines TRBV4-1 with TRBJ2-1, with 9 bases aligning to TRBD1. The CDR3 runs 15 residues. Looked up from germline, CDR1 is MGHRA and CDR2 is YSYEKL. V was clipped by 2 bases and J by 7 bases; unmatched bases: 6. As DNA, the CDR3 is TGCGCCAGCAGCCAACCCGGGACAGGGAGGAATGAGCAGTTCTTC. Its translation: CASSQPGTGRNEQFF.

The chain couples TRBV14 to TRBJ1-1; D might be TRBD1 (6 bases). The CDR3 has 15 residues. V was pared by 3 bases and J by 8 bases, with 19 bases between. Germline V gene lookup returns CDR1 SGHDN and CDR2 FVKESK. DNA for the CDR3: TGTGCCAGCAGCCACATACAGGGTGGGGAGTGGGAAGCTTTCTTT. Encoded protein: CASSHIQGGEWEAFF.

V gene TRBV7-4 combines with J gene TRBJ2-6; 8 nucleotides align to TRBD1. Losses at the gene ends were 5 bases for V and 9 bases for J; bases not matched to a gene: 3. This CDR3 contains 13 residues. Germline CDR1 reads SGHVT; CDR2 reads SQSDAQ. The CDR3 loop is CASSLGQGNVLTF. In DNA form, the CDR3 reads TGTGCCAGCAGCCTCGGACAGGGCAACGTCCTGACTTTC. The variable domain in full, completed from reference TRBV7-4 and TRBJ2-6, reads GAGVSQSPRYKVAKRGRDVALRCDSISGHVTLYWYRQTLGQGSEVLTYSQSDAQRDKSGRPSGRFSAERPERSVSTLKIQRTEQGDSAVYLCASSLGQGNVLTFGAGSRLTVL.

V gene TRBV7-2 combines with J gene TRBJ2-7; TRBD2 matches at 10 bases. The ends lost 5 bases at V and 2 bases at J; junction bases unmatched: 6. This CDR3 is 15 amino acids long. Germline loops: CDR1 SGHTA, CDR2 FQGNSA. The CDR3 DNA sequence: TGTGCCAGCAGCGCTACGGGACTAGCGACCTACGAGCAGTACTTC. Its protein product is CASSATGLATYEQYF.

The chain carries TRBV6-5 and TRBJ1-1; unclear D gene. The CDR3 covers 13 residues. V was cut by 0 bases and J by 6 bases, with 8 bases left in between. CDR1 is MNHEY, CDR2 SVGAGI, per germline. The CDR3 region has the DNA TGTGCCAGCAGTTACTCGAGGGTATCTGAAGCTTTCTTT. Its protein is CASSYSRVSEAFF.

The CDR3 coding sequence is TGTGCCAGCAGCCAGAGGGGGTACTATGGCTACACCTTC. Residues: CASSQRGYYGYTF. The chain employs TRBV4-2 and TRBJ1-2; maybe TRBD1 (6 bases). Trimming cost V 3 bases and J 3 bases, with 8 bases left between them. CDR1 and CDR2 from the germline V gene are LGHNA and YNFKEQ. There are 13 residues in the CDR3.

The V gene is TRBV5-1, the J gene TRBJ2-4; a possible D gene is TRBD1 (6 bases). V lost 1 base and J 3 bases, leaving 11 bases between the germline ends. The CDR3 runs 15 residues. Germline loops: CDR1 SGHRS, CDR2 YFSETQ. CDR3 DNA sequence: TGCGCCAGCAGCTTGCAGGGGCTTGACAAAAACATTCAGTACTTC. Its protein is CASSLQGLDKNIQYF.

V usage is TRBV2 and J usage is TRBJ2-7, with TRBD2 matching over 10 bases. The V gene end was trimmed by 7 bases and the J gene end by 1 base; junction bases not matched to a gene: 1. This CDR3 is 13 amino acids long. CDR1 is SNHLY and CDR2 is FYNNEI in the germline V gene. The CDR3 sequence is CASTLAGSYEQYF. For the CDR3, the DNA is TGTGCCAGCACACTAGCGGGATCCTACGAGCAGTACTTC. Drawing the rest from reference TRBV2 and TRBJ2-7, the complete variable domain is EPEVTQTPSHQVTQMGQEVILRCVPISNHLYFYWYRQILGQKVEFLVSFYNNEISEKSEIFDDQFSVERPDGSNFTLKIRSTKLEDSAMYFCASTLAGSYEQYFGPGTRLTVT.

The chain combines TRBV6-5 with TRBJ1-6; D is undetermined. From germline, CDR1 is MNHEY and CDR2 SVGAGI. V was shortened by 0 bases and J by 6 bases, with 12 bases between the two germline ends. This CDR3 is built from 16 residues. The CDR3 DNA follows: TGTGCCAGCAGTTACTCGAGGGAAAGGAGTAATTCACCCCTCCACTTT. Residues: CASSYSRERSNSPLHF.

V gene TRBV7-2 combines with J gene TRBJ2-7; possibly TRBD2 for D (5 bases). This CDR3 region has 15 residues. Germline CDR1 reads SGHTA; CDR2 reads FQGNSA. The V and J ends lost 4 bases and 2 bases respectively, with 15 bases between them. The CDR3 sequence is CASSSTRIQTYEQYF. The DNA for the CDR3 is TGTGCCAGCAGCTCAACTAGAATACAGACCTACGAGCAGTACTTC.